This T cell receptor beta chain derives from a study of CD4 T cell repertoires in COVID-19. The protocol was immunoSEQ multiplex PCR, while the TCRdb copy is restricted to in-frame clones and leaves out a portion. Found here are about 75,000 clones, 83% of them singletons; the top ten hold roughly 0.6%. The sequence derives from a human donor who had COVID-19. Here the sequenced sample was CD4+ T cells from peripheral blood, taken after recovery from COVID-19.

This CDR3 reads CASSYEGFSEKLFF. The CDR3 DNA follows: TGTGCCAGCAGTTATGAGGGCTTTTCGGAAAAACTGTTTTTT. The chain has TRBV6-6 and TRBJ1-4; no clear D gene. Germline V gene lookup returns CDR1 MNHNY and CDR2 SVGAGI (reference sequence). CDR3 length equals 14 residues. The V gene lost 3 bases and the J gene lost 8 bases, with 13 bases spanning the gap.